This is a list of T cell receptor beta chains from one sample in a study of identifying expanded T cells in peripheral blood. The data were produced by immunoSEQ multiplex PCR, yet TCRdb's version contains in-frame clones alone and is incomplete. The sample consists of approximately 120,000 clones, about 85% of them appearing once. The sequenced material came from blood. The receptors derive from a person aged 18-70 years in good health. Each CDR3 is given with its conserved first and last residue. D genes are given only for firm matches. The size of a clone is reported for some rows only, either as once, few or many, or as a class for expanded clones.

clone size,D gene,J gene,V gene,CDR3 DNA,CDR3 protein
once,TRBD1,TRBJ2-7,TRBV7-9,TGTGCCAGCACTAGGGGGACAGGGTACTCCTACGAGCAGTACTTC,CASTRGTGYSYEQYF
NA,NA,TRBJ1-2,TRBV6-5,TGTGCCAGCAGTTACTCTAGGGGACGCGGCTACACCTTC,CASSYSRGRGYTF
NA,NA,TRBJ2-5,TRBV29-1,TGCAGCGTTGAGACCCTGGCCAGGGAAACCCAGTACTTC,CSVETLARETQYF
NA,TRBD2,TRBJ2-1,TRBV18,TGTGCCAGCTCACCGGATAGCGGGGGTAATGAGCAGTTCTTC,CASSPDSGGNEQFF
NA,NA,TRBJ1-1,TRBV7-2,TGTGCCAGCAGCCCGGGACACCAGAACACTGAAGCTTTCTTT,CASSPGHQNTEAFF
NA,TRBD2,TRBJ2-7,TRBV6-6,TGTGCCAGCAGTAGGACTAGCGCGATAAACTACGAGCAGTACTTC,CASSRTSAINYEQYF
NA,NA,TRBJ2-7,TRBV19,TGTGCCAGTAGTATAGGCGGGCAGGGGAGATACGAGCAGTACTTC,CASSIGGQGRYEQYF
NA,NA,TRBJ2-5,TRBV2,TGTGCCAGCAGTCCCGTGTCGCAAGAGACCCAGTACTTC,CASSPVSQETQYF
NA,TRBD2,TRBJ2-2,TRBV7-9,TGTGCCAGCACCCTGGGTAGCGGGGGAAACACCGGGGAGCTGTTTTTT,CASTLGSGGNTGELFF
NA,NA,TRBJ2-1,TRBV4-1,TGCGCCAGCAGCCAATTACAGGGGAGGTCGAGCAATGAGCAGTTCTTC,CASSQLQGRSSNEQFF
NA,TRBD1,TRBJ2-3,TRBV28,TGTGCCAGCAGTCTCGGGGGACAGGGGCCAGATACGCAGTATTTT,CASSLGGQGPDTQYF
NA,NA,TRBJ2-3,TRBV19,TGTGCCAGTAATGGGGGGCGCACAGATACGCAGTATTTT,CASNGGRTDTQYF
NA,NA,TRBJ1-2,TRBV5-4,TGTGCCAGCAGCCATTGGGCAATTTTAGGCTACACCTTC,CASSHWAILGYTF
NA,NA,TRBJ1-6,TRBV15,TGTGCCACCAGCAGACAGGGAGACTCACCCCTCCACTTT,CATSRQGDSPLHF
NA,NA,TRBJ2-3,TRBV27,TGTGCCAGCAGTGGACTTCTCACAGATACGCAGTATTTT,CASSGLLTDTQYF
NA,TRBD1,TRBJ2-7,TRBV9,TGTGCCAGCAGCCCAAGGGGGGACAGGGAGTACGAGCAGTACTTC,CASSPRGDREYEQYF
NA,NA,TRBJ1-1,TRBV7-3,TGTGCCAGCAGCTTTAGGTCCAGCGGGCCCTTTGGCACTGAAGCTTTCTTT,CASSFRSSGPFGTEAFF
NA,NA,TRBJ2-3,TRBV7-3,TGTGCCAGCAGCTTCGCTAGCACAGATACGCAGTATTTT,CASSFASTDTQYF
NA,NA,TRBJ1-1,TRBV28,TGTGCCAGCAGTTTGGTACGGGGAGGCACTGAAGCTTTCTTT,CASSLVRGGTEAFF
NA,NA,TRBJ1-4,TRBV2,TGTGCCAGCAGCGAGGACATGAATGAAAAACTGTTTTTT,CASSEDMNEKLFF
NA,NA,TRBJ2-7,TRBV6-1,TGTGCCAGCAGTGAAAGGAGGGGTGCCTACGAGCAGTACTTC,CASSERRGAYEQYF
NA,NA,TRBJ2-7,TRBV7-2,TGTGCCAGCAGCTTCGGGCAGGGATCTACCTACGAGCAGTACTTC,CASSFGQGSTYEQYF
NA,NA,TRBJ1-4,TRBV6-1,TGTGCCAGCAGTGAGGGAGTCAGAAAACTGTTTTTT,CASSEGVRKLFF
NA,NA,TRBJ2-3,TRBV9,TGTGCCAGCAGCCCTGATCGGGAAGGAGGAGATACGCAGTATTTT,CASSPDREGGDTQYF
NA,NA,TRBJ1-1,TRBV5-5,TGTGCCAGCAGCTTGGGCAGGTTGGGCACTGAAGCTTTCTTT,CASSLGRLGTEAFF
once,TRBD1,TRBJ1-2,TRBV6-1,TGTGCCAGCAGTGTTGGGACAGGGTTCTATGGCTACACCTTC,CASSVGTGFYGYTF
NA,TRBD1,TRBJ2-2,TRBV19,TGTGCCAGTAGTATAGATCTAGGGACAGCAGCCGGGGAGCTGTTTTTT,CASSIDLGTAAGELFF
NA,NA,TRBJ2-5,TRBV30,TGTGCCTGGAGTGTACGGCATCAAGAGACCCAGTACTTC,CAWSVRHQETQYF
NA,NA,TRBJ2-7,TRBV5-1,TGCGCCAGCAGCCCCTGGGACTCGCGTAGCTCCTACGAGCAGTACTTC,CASSPWDSRSSYEQYF
NA,TRBD1,TRBJ1-6,TRBV27,TGTGCCAGCAGTTTATGGACAGGGAAGAATTCACCCCTCCACTTT,CASSLWTGKNSPLHF
NA,TRBD2,TRBJ2-1,TRBV28,TGTGCCAGCACCCGTGGGGGACTATACAATGAGCAGTTCTTC,CASTRGGLYNEQFF
NA,NA,TRBJ1-1,TRBV19,TGTGCCAGTAGTATAGATTCGGGGTGGACTGAAGCTTTCTTT,CASSIDSGWTEAFF
NA,NA,TRBJ2-7,TRBV7-9,TGTGCCAGCAGCCCCCCGACTCACGAGCAGTACTTC,CASSPPTHEQYF
NA,NA,TRBJ1-5,TRBV2,TGTGCCAGCAGTGAGACAGGTTTGGGTCAGCCCCAGCATTTT,CASSETGLGQPQHF
NA,NA,TRBJ1-6,TRBV11-2,TGTGCCAGCAGCTTAGGAAATTCAGATACTCCCCTCCACTTT,CASSLGNSDTPLHF
once,NA,TRBJ1-6,TRBV7-6,TGTGCCAGCACCCTGGGGAGGGGGGTAAATTCACCCCTCCACTTT,CASTLGRGVNSPLHF
NA,TRBD1,TRBJ2-4,TRBV2,TGTGCCAGCAGCGCCATGGGACAGGGAGGGGACATTCAGTACTTC,CASSAMGQGGDIQYF
NA,NA,TRBJ1-1,TRBV28,TGTGCCAGCAGTTTAACCCCCGCTCGGAACAGGGCTTTCTTT,CASSLTPARNRAFF
NA,NA,TRBJ1-5,TRBV28,TGTGCCAGCAGTTTTCCTCTTCCCGGCAAGCCCCAGCATTTT,CASSFPLPGKPQHF
few,NA,TRBJ2-3,TRBV4-3,TGCGCCAGCAGCGCTTCTAGCGACCGCACAGATACGCAGTATTTT,CASSASSDRTDTQYF
NA,NA,TRBJ1-2,TRBV4-1,TGCGCCAGCAGCCCCCCCGCCCGGGGCCTTGGCTACACCTTC,CASSPPARGLGYTF
NA,TRBD1,TRBJ1-4,TRBV7-3,TGTGCCAGCAGGCCAGGGGGCGCAACTGAAAAACTGTTTTTT,CASRPGGATEKLFF
NA,TRBD1,TRBJ1-5,TRBV28,TGTGCCAGCAATAACAGGGGACCGCCCCAGCATTTT,CASNNRGPPQHF
NA,TRBD1,TRBJ1-4,TRBV10-3,TGTGCCATCAGTGAAGGACAGGGTCGTGAAAAACTGTTTTTT,CAISEGQGREKLFF
NA,NA,TRBJ2-3,TRBV7-3,TGTGCCAGCACCCTAACAGGGCCGACAGATACGCAGTATTTT,CASTLTGPTDTQYF
NA,TRBD1,TRBJ2-2,TRBV6-5,TGTGCCAGCAGGACAGGGGGTTTGAACACCGGGGAGCTGTTTTTT,CASRTGGLNTGELFF
NA,NA,TRBJ2-7,TRBV6-1,TGTGCCAGCAGTGAAGCCGTGCTACAATACGAGCAGTACTTC,CASSEAVLQYEQYF
NA,NA,TRBJ1-1,TRBV5-4,TGTGCCAGCAGCTTGGCCCAACGGGGTGGAACTGAAGCTTTCTTT,CASSLAQRGGTEAFF
NA,NA,TRBJ2-3,TRBV7-3,TGTGCCAGCAGCTCCGACAGCCCAGATACGCAGTATTTT,CASSSDSPDTQYF
many,TRBD2,TRBJ2-1,TRBV7-8,TGTGCCAGCAGCTTAGTAGCGGGGCAATACAATGAGCAGTTCTTC,CASSLVAGQYNEQFF
NA,NA,TRBJ2-1,TRBV14,TGTGCCAGCAGCCAGGAACAGGGTTGGGACAATGAGCAGTTCTTC,CASSQEQGWDNEQFF
NA,NA,TRBJ1-2,TRBV6-1,TGTGCCAGCAGTGAAAGGCCGGGGACCTATGGCTACACCTTC,CASSERPGTYGYTF
NA,NA,TRBJ2-5,TRBV7-9,TGTGCCAGCAGCTTAGATGGGACCACGGGGCAGTACTTC,CASSLDGTTGQYF
NA,NA,TRBJ2-3,TRBV7-2,TGTGCCAGCAGCTTTAGCAGGGTCCCAGATACGCAGTATTTT,CASSFSRVPDTQYF
NA,TRBD2,TRBJ2-5,TRBV6-5,TGTGCCAGCAGTTACGCTAGCGGGTACCAAGAGACCCAGTACTTC,CASSYASGYQETQYF
NA,NA,TRBJ2-7,TRBV30,TGTGCCTGGAGTGTACTCGGGGCAGGGGACTACGAGCAGTACTTC,CAWSVLGAGDYEQYF
NA,NA,TRBJ1-5,TRBV19,TGTGCCAGTAGTATTTGGAGGAATGAGGTGCCCCAGCATTTT,CASSIWRNEVPQHF